The sequence of this TCR beta chain was determined in a study of technical replicates of blood from a few donors. Losses at the gene ends were 6 bases for V and 9 bases for J; bases not matched to a gene: 13. This CDR3 has 15 amino acids. CDR1 is SNHLY and CDR2 is FYNNEI in the germline V gene. The data were produced by immunoSEQ multiplex PCR, yet TCRdb's version contains in-frame clones alone and is incomplete. The sample includes nearly 70,000 clones, 80% to 95% of them seen just once. V usage is TRBV2 and J usage is TRBJ2-1, with 8 bases fitting TRBD2. This clonotype was obtained from a human donor in good health. Some clones in this sample may be carry-over from other donors' samples. The specimen sequenced was PBMCs. The CDR3 DNA reads TGTGCCAGCAGAGGAGGTCCAGCGGGAGATACTGAGCAGTTCTTC. Amino acid sequence: CASRGGPAGDTEQFF.